This T cell receptor beta chain appears in the sequencing data of a study of T cell repertoires in cytomegalovirus infection. Overall study: Public TCR beta signature analysis indicated the presence of both CMV infection and matching HLA type.

The CDR3 extends over 14 amino acids. The ends were cut back, 2 bases at V and 3 bases at J, with 12 bases in the middle. Germline V CDR1 and CDR2: SGHKS, YYEKEE (reference sequence). TCRdb recomputed calls from the reads with MiXCR, one row per CDR3 protein. The table shows about 490,000 distinct CDR3 sequences, with about 15% occurring only once. Study-wide points: HLA-C-restricted, CMV-specific TCR beta clonotypes were dominant ex vivo. Pooled public TCR beta family frequency picked out CMV carriers with the relevant HLA.

This clonotype was observed a few times. Its antigen is not identified. This chain joins TRBV5-5 and TRBJ2-7; perhaps TRBD1 as D (6 bases). The clonotype originates from a human donor in good health (CMV status not recorded). Some clones in this sample may be carry-over from other donors' samples. Material for sequencing was CD8+ T cells from PBMCs. The CDR3, as DNA: TGTGCCAGCAGCTTCCGGGACAAAAGCTACGAGCAGTACTTC. Translated, it gives CASSFRDKSYEQYF. Full variable domain (remainder filled in from reference TRBV5-5 and TRBJ2-7): DAGVTQSPTHLIKTRGQQVTLRCSPISGHKSVSWYQQVLGQGPQFIFQYYEKEERGRGNFPDRFSARQFPNYSSELNVNALLLGDSALYLCASSFRDKSYEQYFGPGTRLTVT.